This record covers a single T cell receptor beta chain. The authors' processing: Estimation of nucleated cell counts relied on the amplification of reference gene primers. The method was immunoSEQ multiplex PCR; TCRdb's version includes in-frame clones alone and lacks a portion of them. That table furnishes V, J and clone size, whereas the DNA furnished D and trimming. The sample lists about 160,000 clones, 87% occurring once. This sample was taken from a study of blood T cell repertoires in COVID-19. The source is a woman aged 60-75 years who had recovered from COVID-19. Sequencing was carried out using peripheral blood.

The CDR3 is CASSTTGTSPGSYNSPLHF. The CDR3 bases are TGTGCCAGCTCGACGACAGGGACATCCCCGGGCTCCTATAATTCACCCCTCCACTTT. This chain links TRBV18 with TRBJ1-6; TRBD1 agrees at 7 bases. This CDR3 has 19 amino acids. V was clipped by 6 bases and J by 0 bases; unmatched bases: 14. Germline V CDR1 and CDR2: KGHSH, LQKENI.